The 10 T cell receptor beta chains in this list originate from one sample, sequenced in a study of early T cells in non-severe SARS-CoV-2 infection. TCRdb re-called the 5' RACE reads with MiXCR, one entry per CDR3 protein. There are roughly 64,000 distinct CDR3 sequences in the sample; roughly 13% occur only once, and 4.2% lies in the top ten. Material for sequencing was whole blood. These TCRs come from an adult who was a healthcare worker with PCR-confirmed SARS-CoV-2 infection or an uninfected control (not recorded which).

This clonotype appeared a few times. The chain has TRBV5-8 and TRBJ1-2; D gene unclear. V was trimmed by 3 bases and J by 0 bases, leaving 24 bases between them. Germline CDR1 is SGHTS and CDR2 is YDEGEE. This CDR3 comprises 19 residues. The CDR3 is CASSSAPEGVLTANYGYTF. The CDR3 coding sequence is TGTGCCAGCAGCTCCGCTCCCGAAGGAGTTCTCACGGCTAACTATGGCTACACCTTC.

V is TRBV10-3 and J is TRBJ2-7, with D possibly TRBD2 on 7 matching bases. The germline V gene has CDR1 ENHRY and CDR2 SYGVKD. V lost 7 bases to trimming and J lost 6 bases, with 19 bases between them. This CDR3 comprises 14 residues. CDR3 coding DNA: TGTGCCATCAAGGGGGGGCCTTCCGGGTCCGAGCAGTACTTC. Residues: CAIKGGPSGSEQYF.

This clonotype was seen many times. The chain employs TRBV18 and TRBJ1-1; D gene unclear. The V end was cut by 0 bases, the J end by 4 bases, with 12 bases between. Germline V lookup: CDR1 KGHSH, CDR2 LQKENI. The CDR3 has 15 residues. CDR3 sequence reads: CASSPPPGALTEAFF. The CDR3 DNA follows: TGTGCCAGCTCACCACCACCGGGAGCCCTCACTGAAGCTTTCTTT. Full variable domain (remainder filled in from reference TRBV18 and TRBJ1-1): NAGVMQNPRHLVRRRGQEARLRCSPMKGHSHVYWYRQLPEEGLKFMVYLQKENIIDESGMPKERFSAEFPKEGPSILRIQQVVRGDSAAYFCASSPPPGALTEAFFGQGTRLTVV.

This clonotype was seen ten or more times. The chain carries TRBV20-1 and TRBJ2-5; D may be TRBD1 (5 bases). The CDR3 contains 13 residues. V lost 1 base and J lost 6, with 12 bases in between. Germline loops: CDR1 DFQATT, CDR2 SNEGSKA (reference sequence). CDR3 DNA: TGCAGTGCTAGAGGGGGCAGGGCACAGACCCAGTACTTC. It specifies CSARGGRAQTQYF.

The sample holds many counts of this clonotype. The chain couples TRBV13 to TRBJ1-1; TRBD1 matches at 8 bases. With 5 bases clipped from V and 8 bases from J, the junction kept 10 bases outside the gene matches. There are 14 residues in the CDR3. Germline assignment: CDR1 PRHDT and CDR2 FYEKMQ (reference sequence). The chain's CDR3 is CASSPGQGWSEAFF. For the CDR3, the DNA is TGTGCCAGCAGCCCAGGACAGGGATGGAGCGAAGCTTTCTTT.

The chain couples TRBV11-2 to TRBJ2-7; TRBD1 aligns across 7 bases. CDR1 is SGHAT and CDR2 is FQNNGV in the germline V gene. V lost 5 bases, J lost 0 bases, and 7 bases stayed unmatched. The CDR3 runs 15 residues. Here the CDR3 reads CASSIGTVSSYEQYF. DNA of the CDR3: TGTGCCAGCAGCATAGGGACAGTCAGCTCCTACGAGCAGTACTTC. The full variable domain, rest sourced from reference TRBV11-2 and TRBJ2-7, is EAGVAQSPRYKIIEKRQSVAFWCNPISGHATLYWYQQILGQGPKLLIQFQNNGVVDDSQLPKDRFSAERLKGVDSTLKIQPAKLEDSAVYLCASSIGTVSSYEQYFGPGTRLTVT.

CDR3 sequence (DNA): TGTGCCAGCAGATTCACAGCGGGGTCTACAGATACGCAGTATTTT. Its protein product is CASRFTAGSTDTQYF. This chain links TRBV7-9 with TRBJ2-3; 7 nucleotides agree with TRBD2. CDR3 length: 15 residues. Germline V gene lookup returns CDR1 SEHNR and CDR2 FQNEAQ (reference sequence). V was pared by 6 bases and J by 3 bases, with 9 bases of the junction left unmatched.

A few counts support this clonotype. The genes are TRBV6-1 and TRBJ1-1; TRBD1 agrees at 7 bases. Trimming cost V 4 bases and J 5 bases; bases outside gene matches: 7. Germline V gives CDR1 MNHNS, CDR2 SASEGT. This CDR3 is built from 14 residues. CDR3 DNA: TGTGCCAGCAGTGGGGGACAGATTTGGACTGAAGCTTTCTTT. Translation: CASSGGQIWTEAFF.

Notes on this clonotype: This may be a read error, as it is one base from a much larger clone. The chain is built from TRBV7-8 and TRBJ1-2; 7 positions agree with TRBD1. The CDR3 is 15 amino acids. Trimming at V came to 5 bases and at J to 4 bases, leaving 10 bases not matched to a gene. The germline V gene encodes CDR1 SGHVS and CDR2 FQNEAQ. The CDR3 protein is CASSPYRGPGYGYTF. In DNA form, the CDR3 reads TGTGCCAGCAGCCCATACAGGGGACCCGGCTATGGCTACACCTTC.

V is TRBV7-9 and J is TRBJ2-3, with 7 bases that match TRBD2. The CDR3 contains 16 residues. Germline CDR1 SEHNR, CDR2 FQNEAQ (reference sequence). V lost 5 bases to trimming and J lost 2 bases; unmatched junction nucleotides: 10. For the CDR3, the DNA is TGTGCCAGCAGCCCCGGGGACTACTCGAACACAGATACGCAGTATTTT. Protein: CASSPGDYSNTDTQYF.